The 21 T cell receptor beta chains given below trace back to one sample, sequenced in a study of blood T cell repertoires in COVID-19. Some clones are missing from TCRdb's copy, which holds only in-frame ones; the method was immunoSEQ multiplex PCR. The sample consists of 250,000 or so clones, roughly nine tenths of them appearing once. The source material was PBMCs or T cells enriched from blood (not recorded which). Receptors originate from a human donor in a cohort exposed to, infected with or recovered from COVID-19 (not recorded which). The donor label of this sample is uncertain.

This chain links TRBV4-3 with TRBJ2-5, with TRBD1 matching 7 bases. Germline CDR1 is LGHNA and CDR2 is YSLEER. J lost 12 bases, V lost 0 bases, and 7 bases had no gene match. CDR3 size: 13 residues. CDR3 DNA sequence: TGCGCCAGCAGCCAAGACATTCGGGACAGAAAGTACTTC. It specifies CASSQDIRDRKYF.

The gene calls are TRBV5-1 and TRBJ1-1; 10 nucleotides align to TRBD1. The CDR3 sequence is 16 residues long. J lost 5 bases, V lost 2 bases, and 9 bases had no gene match. The germline V gene has CDR1 SGHRS and CDR2 YFSETQ. The CDR3 DNA follows: TGCGCCAGCAGCTTTTTAGTGGGACAGGGGAGTACTGAAGCTTTCTTT. Translation gives CASSFLVGQGSTEAFF.

V and J are TRBV2 and TRBJ1-1; 10 nucleotides line up with TRBD1. Germline values: CDR1 SNHLY, CDR2 FYNNEI. Unmatched junction bases numbered 3, after V lost 5 bases and J lost 0 bases. This CDR3 comprises 15 residues. The CDR3 DNA sequence: TGTGCCAGCAGTCGACAGGGGGCTTTGAACACTGAAGCTTTCTTT. It specifies CASSRQGALNTEAFF. The variable domain in full, completed from reference TRBV2 and TRBJ1-1, reads EPEVTQTPSHQVTQMGQEVILRCVPISNHLYFYWYRQILGQKVEFLVSFYNNEISEKSEIFDDQFSVERPDGSNFTLKIRSTKLEDSAMYFCASSRQGALNTEAFFGQGTRLTVV.

The chain couples TRBV5-8 to TRBJ1-6; no reliable D call. V lost 1 base, J lost 9 bases, and 17 bases lay in between. Germline V CDR1 and CDR2: SGHTS, YDEGEE. The CDR3 totals 16 residues. CDR3 bases: TGTGCCAGCAGCTTGAGTGCCGGGGATTGGGGTTCACCCCTCCACTTT. It codes for CASSLSAGDWGSPLHF.

The CDR3 loop reads CASSPRGLAADEQFF. CDR3 nucleotide sequence: TGTGCCAGCAGCCCCCGGGGACTAGCGGCAGATGAGCAGTTCTTC. V gene TRBV11-2 combines with J gene TRBJ2-1; 11 bases match TRBD2. J gave up 8 bases and V 5 bases, and 8 bases lay outside the gene matches. Germline-derived CDR1 and CDR2 are SGHAT and FQNNGV. The CDR3 spans 15 residues. Complete variable domain (other parts from reference TRBV11-2 and TRBJ2-1): EAGVAQSPRYKIIEKRQSVAFWCNPISGHATLYWYQQILGQGPKLLIQFQNNGVVDDSQLPKDRFSAERLKGVDSTLKIQPAKLEDSAVYLCASSPRGLAADEQFFGPGTRLTVL.

J is TRBJ2-5 and V is TRBV29-1; D is undetermined. CDR3 size: 13 residues. V lost 0 bases and J lost 0, with 5 bases in between. Germline CDR1 and CDR2: SQVTM and ANQGSEA. As DNA, the CDR3 is TGCAGCGTTGAAGATTACAACCAAGAGACCCAGTACTTC. Its protein is CSVEDYNQETQYF.

CDR3 DNA: TGTGCCAGCAGTGAAGGTCGAGATACGCAGTATTTT. Protein: CASSEGRDTQYF. J is TRBJ2-3 and V is TRBV2; D call uncertain. Germline lookup yields CDR1 SNHLY and CDR2 FYNNEI. The V and J ends lost 1 base and 5 bases respectively, with 4 bases between them. This CDR3 spans 12 amino acids.

V gene TRBV27 combines with J gene TRBJ2-7; 8 bases line up with TRBD2. This CDR3 region has 13 residues. Looked up from germline, CDR1 is MNHEY and CDR2 is SMNVEV (reference sequence). Trimming took 3 bases from V and 5 from J; bases not matched to a gene: 3. CDR3 sequence reads: CASSFSGGHEQYF. CDR3 in DNA: TGTGCCAGCAGTTTCAGCGGGGGCCACGAGCAGTACTTC.

This clone was picked up one time. The J gene is TRBJ1-1, the V gene TRBV30, with D uncertain. This CDR3 spans 16 amino acids. CDR1 and CDR2 (germline): GTSNPN, SVGIG (reference sequence). The germline V and J ends were trimmed by 2 bases and 1 base, with 17 bases remaining between them. CDR3 loop: CAWSLNYPHPNTEAFF. In DNA, the CDR3 is TGTGCCTGGAGTCTCAACTACCCGCACCCGAACACTGAAGCTTTCTTT.

The chain is built from TRBV2 and TRBJ2-7; D call uncertain. There are 14 residues in the CDR3. V dropped 6 bases and J dropped 1 base, with 13 bases sitting between them. Per germline, CDR1 SNHLY and CDR2 FYNNEI. CDR3 nucleotide sequence: TGTGCCAGCAGACGTACGACACTTTCCTACGAGCAGTACTTC. Amino acid sequence: CASRRTTLSYEQYF.

The rearrangement uses TRBV7-9 and TRBJ1-1, with D possibly matching TRBD1 (5 bases). V was shortened by 7 bases and J by 3 bases, with 15 bases between the two germline ends. The CDR3 extends over 14 amino acids. CDR1 is SEHNR and CDR2 is FQNEAQ in the germline V gene (reference sequence). The DNA for the CDR3 is TGTGCCAGCATGAGAAGGTTAGGGGACACTGAAGCTTTCTTT. Its translation: CASMRRLGDTEAFF. Looking up the rest from reference TRBV7-9 and TRBJ1-1 gives the full variable domain: DTGVSQNPRHKITKRGQNVTFRCDPISEHNRLYWYRQTLGQGPEFLTYFQNEAQLEKSRLLSDRFSAERPKGSFSTLEIQRTEQGDSAMYLCASMRRLGDTEAFFGQGTRLTVV.

V is TRBV29-1 and J is TRBJ1-5; D might be TRBD1 (5 bases). Trimming cost V 6 bases and J 6 bases, with 18 bases left between them. Germline lookup yields CDR1 SQVTM and CDR2 ANQGSEA. The CDR3 is 14 residues long. In nucleotides, the CDR3 is TGCAGCGTCGCTGCCTCACAGGATTCTCAGCCCCAGCATTTT. Translation gives CSVAASQDSQPQHF.

The chain combines TRBV18 with TRBJ1-2, with 10 bases fitting TRBD1. Per germline, CDR1 KGHSH and CDR2 LQKENI. The CDR3 contains 18 residues. Unmatched junction bases numbered 12, after V lost 4 bases and J lost 1 base. CDR3 region: CASSQETGGARDNYGYTF. DNA of the CDR3: TGTGCCAGCTCACAAGAGACAGGGGGCGCGAGGGATAACTATGGCTACACCTTC.

This clone was seen only once. The chain links TRBV2 to TRBJ2-5; D unresolved. Trimming pared 1 base from V and 5 bases from J, leaving 8 bases between. Germline CDR1 SNHLY, CDR2 FYNNEI. The CDR3 runs to 13 residues. The CDR3 protein is CASSEDSSETQYF. The DNA for the CDR3 is TGTGCCAGCAGTGAAGACAGTTCTGAGACCCAGTACTTC.

The CDR3 nucleotides read TGTGCCACCAGTGATTTGAGTAGAACTAGCGGCCAAGAGACCCAGTACTTC. Amino acids: CATSDLSRTSGQETQYF. The chain has TRBV24-1 and TRBJ2-5, with 8 bases identical to TRBD2. The CDR3 spans 17 residues. V trimming: 0 bases; J trimming: 1 base; junction bases outside the gene matches: 6. CDR1 is KGHDR and CDR2 is SFDVKD in the germline V gene.

The chain links TRBV7-9 to TRBJ2-5, with a tentative D call TRBD2 (5 bases). The CDR3 loop spans 15 amino acids. Trimming cost V 5 bases and J 4 bases, with 17 bases left between them. Germline assignment: CDR1 SEHNR and CDR2 FQNEAQ (reference sequence). CDR3 region: CASSLPASGGETQYF. The CDR3 bases are TGTGCCAGCAGCCTCCCAGCATCCGGAGGAGAGACCCAGTACTTC.

This chain uses TRBV29-1 with TRBJ1-1; D gene ambiguous. V dropped 8 bases and J dropped 6 bases, with 13 bases sitting between them. This CDR3 region has 11 residues. The V gene's germline CDR1 is SQVTM and CDR2 ANQGSEA. Here the CDR3 reads CSSRFRSEAFF. The CDR3 DNA follows: TGCAGCTCCCGCTTTAGATCTGAAGCTTTCTTT. The full variable domain, completed using reference TRBV29-1 and TRBJ1-1, is SAVISQKPSRDICQRGTSLTIQCQVDSQVTMMFWYRQQPGQSLTLIATANQGSEATYESGFVIDKFPISRPNLTFSTLTVSNMSPEDSSIYLCSSRFRSEAFFGQGTRLTVV.

The genes are TRBV2 and TRBJ1-1; D might be TRBD1 (6 bases). CDR1 is SNHLY and CDR2 is FYNNEI in the germline V gene. The V end was cut by 3 bases, the J end by 1 base, with 15 bases between. The CDR3 is 16 amino acids. The CDR3: CASSERYGRGNTEAFF. CDR3 DNA: TGTGCCAGCAGTGAGAGATACGGCAGGGGGAACACTGAAGCTTTCTTT.

The chain is built from TRBV6-5 and TRBJ1-2; no clear D gene. The V end lost 4 bases, the J end lost 5 bases, and 11 bases lay between the germline ends. This CDR3 comprises 13 residues. Looked up from germline, CDR1 is MNHEY and CDR2 is SVGAGI. CDR3: CASSSPGRYGYTF. The CDR3 DNA reads as TGTGCCAGCAGTTCCCCGGGAAGATATGGCTACACCTTC.

The rearrangement joins TRBV11-3 to TRBJ2-2; D is unresolved. This CDR3 has 15 residues. The V and J ends lost 4 bases and 2 bases respectively, with 11 bases between them. Germline V lookup: CDR1 SGHNT, CDR2 YENEEA. The CDR3 DNA reads as TGTGCCAGCAGCTCGTCGAGGAGCAACACCGGGGAGCTGTTTTTT. It specifies CASSSSRSNTGELFF.

The rearrangement uses TRBV4-2 and TRBJ2-2, with 7 bases fitting TRBD2. In germline, CDR1 is LGHNA, CDR2 YNFKEQ. The ends lost 2 bases at V and 7 bases at J; junction bases unmatched: 7. The CDR3 spans 15 residues. This CDR3 is CASSQSSGEIGELFF. The DNA for the CDR3 is TGTGCCAGCAGCCAATCCAGCGGGGAGATCGGGGAGCTGTTTTTT.